This TCR beta chain emerged from a study of shared clonotypes between healthy human individuals. The wider study: Each donor's CD8 memory used one plate, CD8 naive two, each CD4 subset three.

The method was immunoSEQ multiplex PCR; TCRdb's version includes in-frame clones alone and lacks a portion of them. In the table there are 450,000 to 700,000 clones, around 95% of which are singletons. The germline V gene encodes CDR1 SEHNR and CDR2 FQNEAQ (reference sequence). The junction had 6 bases not matched to a gene; V was cut back by 5 bases and J by 3 bases. The length of the CDR3 is 15 residues. The naive CD8 fraction comprised CD45RO-negative cells positively selected for CCR7 and excluded terminally differentiated effector memory CD45RA+ cells. This clonotype was obtained from a woman under 40 in good health. The chain couples TRBV7-9 to TRBJ2-1, with 8 bases aligning to TRBD2. The material sequenced was naive CD8+ T cells sorted from blood. In DNA form, the CDR3 reads TGTGCCAGCAGCGCCCAGACTAGCGTCTACAATGAGCAGTTCTTC. Translated, it gives CASSAQTSVYNEQFF.